This T cell receptor beta chain was recovered during a study of T-cell reconstitution after alpha-beta-depleted transplantation in children. Overall study findings and caveats: The origin of alpha-beta T cells about two months after transplant was reportedly several hundred expanded graft clones.

Unique molecular identifiers were used to barcode this TCRbeta library. From the PCR reads, TCRdb called clonotypes with MiXCR, one entry per CDR3 protein. The sample records more than 100,000 distinct CDR3 sequences, under 25% being singletons. This clonotype appeared many times. Its antigen is unknown. Deletions cut 1 base from V and 6 bases from J, with 6 bases between. The CDR3 consists of 13 residues. The source of this sequence is a male patient aged 2-15 years who had a stem cell transplant for chronic granulomatous disease, so the T cells may come from the graft donor. J is TRBJ2-2 and V is TRBV12-3 or TRBV12-4; D gene unclear. Sequencing was performed on PBMCs, mostly from graft donor cells, taken 180 days after TCRalphabeta/CD19-depleted stem cell transplant. The chain's CDR3 is CASSLGRSGELFF. CDR3 coding DNA: TGTGCCAGCAGTTTAGGGCGGTCCGGGGAGCTGTTTTTT.